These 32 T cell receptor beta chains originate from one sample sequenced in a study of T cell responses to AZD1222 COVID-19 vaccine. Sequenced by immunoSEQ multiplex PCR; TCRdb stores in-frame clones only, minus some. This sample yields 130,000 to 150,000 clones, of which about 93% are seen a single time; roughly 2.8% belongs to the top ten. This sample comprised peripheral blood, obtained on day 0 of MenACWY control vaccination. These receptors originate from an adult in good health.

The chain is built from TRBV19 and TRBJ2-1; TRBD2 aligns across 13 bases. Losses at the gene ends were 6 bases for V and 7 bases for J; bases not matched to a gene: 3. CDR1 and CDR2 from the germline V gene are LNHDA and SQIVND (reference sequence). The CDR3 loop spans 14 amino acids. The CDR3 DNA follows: TGTGCCAGTAGCACTAGCGGGGGGGCAAATGAGCAGTTCTTC. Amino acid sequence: CASSTSGGANEQFF.

CDR3 coding DNA: TGTGCCAGCAGCCAACGGGGGCAGGGGGGAAAACTGTTTTTT. It specifies CASSQRGQGGKLFF. The J gene is TRBJ1-4, the V gene TRBV3-1 (or the pseudogene TRBV3-2); 7 nucleotides align to TRBD1. The CDR3 consists of 14 residues. The germline V gene has CDR1 LGHDT and CDR2 YNNKEL (reference sequence). The V segment lost 2 bases and the J segment 10 bases; nucleotides outside the gene matches: 7.

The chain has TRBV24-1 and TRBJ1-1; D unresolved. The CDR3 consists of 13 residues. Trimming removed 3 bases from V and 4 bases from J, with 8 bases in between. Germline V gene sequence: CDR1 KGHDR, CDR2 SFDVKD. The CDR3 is CATSDNSGTEAFF. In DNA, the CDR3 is TGTGCCACCAGTGATAATTCGGGCACTGAAGCTTTCTTT.

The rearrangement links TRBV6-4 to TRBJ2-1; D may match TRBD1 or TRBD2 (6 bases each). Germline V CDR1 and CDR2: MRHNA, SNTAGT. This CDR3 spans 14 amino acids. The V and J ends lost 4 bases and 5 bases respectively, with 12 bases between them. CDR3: CASSVEGGNNEQFF. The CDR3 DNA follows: TGTGCCAGCAGTGTCGAGGGGGGAAACAATGAGCAGTTCTTC.

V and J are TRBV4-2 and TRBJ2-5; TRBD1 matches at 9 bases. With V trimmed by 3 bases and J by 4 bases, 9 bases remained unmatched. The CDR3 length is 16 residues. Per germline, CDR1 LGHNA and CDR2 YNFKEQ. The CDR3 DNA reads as TGTGCCAGCAGCCACCGCGGGACAGGGACAAGAGAGACCCAGTACTTC. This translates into CASSHRGTGTRETQYF.

This CDR3 reads CASSFDGNYGYTF. The DNA for the CDR3 is TGTGCCAGCAGTTTTGATGGGAACTATGGCTACACCTTC. The V call is TRBV12-3 or TRBV12-4, the J call TRBJ1-2; D unclear. Between the trimmed V and J ends, which lost 3 bases and 2 bases, there was a span of 7 bases. This CDR3 has 13 amino acids.

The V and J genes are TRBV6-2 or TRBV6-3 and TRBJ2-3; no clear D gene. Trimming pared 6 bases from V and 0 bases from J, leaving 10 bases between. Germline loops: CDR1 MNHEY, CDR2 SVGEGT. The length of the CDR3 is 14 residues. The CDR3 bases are TGTGCCAGCAGCCTTACCTACAGCACAGATACGCAGTATTTT. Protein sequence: CASSLTYSTDTQYF.

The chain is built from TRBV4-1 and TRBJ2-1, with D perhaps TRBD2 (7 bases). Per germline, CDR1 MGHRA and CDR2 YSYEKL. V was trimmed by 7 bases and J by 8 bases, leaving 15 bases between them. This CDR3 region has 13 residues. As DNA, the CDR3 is TGCGCCAGCAAGGGGTGGGGGGGCCATGAGCAGTTCTTC. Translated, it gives CASKGWGGHEQFF.

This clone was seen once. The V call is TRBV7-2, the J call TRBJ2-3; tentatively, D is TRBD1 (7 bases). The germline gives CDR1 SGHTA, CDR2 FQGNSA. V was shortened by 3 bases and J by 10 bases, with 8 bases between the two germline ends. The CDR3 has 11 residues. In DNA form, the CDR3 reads TGTGCCAGCAGCTTCAGGGGGGCGCAGTATTTT. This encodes CASSFRGAQYF. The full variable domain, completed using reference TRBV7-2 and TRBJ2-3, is GAGVSQSPSNKVTEKGKDVELRCDPISGHTALYWYRQSLGQGLEFLIYFQGNSAPDKSGLPSDRFSAERTGGSVSTLTIQRTQQEDSAVYLCASSFRGAQYFGPGTRLTVL.

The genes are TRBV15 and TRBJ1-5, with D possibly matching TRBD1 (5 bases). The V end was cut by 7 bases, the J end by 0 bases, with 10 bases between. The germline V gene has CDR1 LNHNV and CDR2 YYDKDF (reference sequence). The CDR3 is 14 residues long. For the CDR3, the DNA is TGTGCCACCAAGGGGAGTTATAGCAATCAGCCCCAGCATTTT. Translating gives CATKGSYSNQPQHF.

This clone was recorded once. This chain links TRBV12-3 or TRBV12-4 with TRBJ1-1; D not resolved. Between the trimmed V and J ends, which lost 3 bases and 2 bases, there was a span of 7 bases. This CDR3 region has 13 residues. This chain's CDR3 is CASSLWGNTEAFF. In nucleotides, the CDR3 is TGTGCCAGCAGTTTGTGGGGAAACACTGAAGCTTTCTTT.

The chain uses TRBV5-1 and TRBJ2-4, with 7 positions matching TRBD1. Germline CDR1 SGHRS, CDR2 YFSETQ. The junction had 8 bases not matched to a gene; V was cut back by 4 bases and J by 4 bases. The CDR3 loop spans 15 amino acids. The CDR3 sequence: CASSPGTAIKNIQYF. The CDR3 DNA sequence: TGCGCCAGCAGCCCCGGGACAGCCATTAAAAACATTCAGTACTTC.

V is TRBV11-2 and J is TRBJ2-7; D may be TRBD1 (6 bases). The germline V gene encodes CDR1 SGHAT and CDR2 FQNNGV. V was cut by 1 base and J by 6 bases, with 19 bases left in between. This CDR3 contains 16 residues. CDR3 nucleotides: TGTGCCAGCAGCTTAGTCTTGGGCAGGGGAGCCTCCGAGCAGTACTTC. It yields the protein CASSLVLGRGASEQYF.

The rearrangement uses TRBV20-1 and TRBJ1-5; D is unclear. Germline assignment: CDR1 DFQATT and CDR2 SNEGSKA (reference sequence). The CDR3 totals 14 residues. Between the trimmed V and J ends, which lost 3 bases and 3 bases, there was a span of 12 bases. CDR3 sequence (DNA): TGCAGTGCTAGTCATTCGGAGAACAATCAGCCCCAGCATTTT. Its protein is CSASHSENNQPQHF.

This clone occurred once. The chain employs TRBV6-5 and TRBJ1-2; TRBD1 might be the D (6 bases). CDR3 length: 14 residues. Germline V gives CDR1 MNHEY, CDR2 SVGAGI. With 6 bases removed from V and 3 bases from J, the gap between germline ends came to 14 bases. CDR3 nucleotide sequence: TGTGCCAGCAGCAGCAGGGGTGGATACTATGGCTACACCTTC. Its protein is CASSSRGGYYGYTF.

Written as DNA, the CDR3 is TGTGCCAGCAGCTTACAGCCCGGGGGCGCGATCTCCGGGGAGCTGTTTTTT. Encoded protein: CASSLQPGGAISGELFF. The V gene is TRBV7-8, the J gene TRBJ2-2; the D call may be TRBD1 or TRBD2 (6 bases each). V lost 2 bases and J lost 6, with 19 bases in between. This CDR3 region has 17 residues. Germline lookup yields CDR1 SGHVS and CDR2 FQNEAQ. The full variable domain, in which reference TRBV7-8 and TRBJ2-2 provide the parts outside the CDR3, is GAGVSQSPRYKVAKRGQDVALRCDPISGHVSLFWYQQALGQGPEFLTYFQNEAQLDKSGLPSDRFFAERPEGSVSTLKIQRTQQEDSAVYLCASSLQPGGAISGELFFGEGSRLTVL.

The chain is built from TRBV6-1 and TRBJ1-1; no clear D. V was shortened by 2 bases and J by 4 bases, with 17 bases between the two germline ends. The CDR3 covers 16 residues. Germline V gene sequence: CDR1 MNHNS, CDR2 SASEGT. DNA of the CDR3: TGTGCCAGCAGTGAACCGGGCGTTAATCTGGGCACTGAAGCTTTCTTT. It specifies CASSEPGVNLGTEAFF.

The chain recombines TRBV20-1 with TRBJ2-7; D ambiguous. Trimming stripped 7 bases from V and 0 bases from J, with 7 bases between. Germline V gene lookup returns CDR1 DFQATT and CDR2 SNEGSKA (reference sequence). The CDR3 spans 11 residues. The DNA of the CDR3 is TGCAGTGGAAAGAGCTCCTACGAGCAGTACTTC. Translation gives CSGKSSYEQYF.

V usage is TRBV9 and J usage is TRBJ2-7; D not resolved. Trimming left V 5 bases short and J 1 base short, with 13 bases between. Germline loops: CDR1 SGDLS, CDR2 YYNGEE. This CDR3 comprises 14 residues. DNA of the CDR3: TGTGCCAGCAGTCCAACCGGGCTTTCCTACGAGCAGTACTTC. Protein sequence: CASSPTGLSYEQYF.

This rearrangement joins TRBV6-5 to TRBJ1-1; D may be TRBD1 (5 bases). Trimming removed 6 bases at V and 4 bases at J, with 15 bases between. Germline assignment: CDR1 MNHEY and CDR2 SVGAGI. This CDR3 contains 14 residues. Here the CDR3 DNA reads TGTGCCAGCAGGGTTACAGGTTCCCCCACTGAAGCTTTCTTT. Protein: CASRVTGSPTEAFF.

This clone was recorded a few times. In DNA form, the CDR3 reads TGTGCCAGCAGCCGTGGACACCTGAACACTGAAGCTTTCTTT. Its translation: CASSRGHLNTEAFF. This chain uses TRBV5-6 with TRBJ1-1; D might be TRBD1 (5 bases). The CDR3 runs 14 residues. Trimming stripped 4 bases from V and 0 bases from J, with 10 bases between. CDR1 SGHDT and CDR2 YYEEEE come from the germline V gene.

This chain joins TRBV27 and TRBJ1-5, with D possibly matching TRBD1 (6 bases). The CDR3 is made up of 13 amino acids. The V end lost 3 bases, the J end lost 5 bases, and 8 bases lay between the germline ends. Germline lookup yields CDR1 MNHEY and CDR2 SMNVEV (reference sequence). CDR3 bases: TGTGCCAGCAGTTTGGACAGCTATCAGCCCCAGCATTTT. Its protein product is CASSLDSYQPQHF.

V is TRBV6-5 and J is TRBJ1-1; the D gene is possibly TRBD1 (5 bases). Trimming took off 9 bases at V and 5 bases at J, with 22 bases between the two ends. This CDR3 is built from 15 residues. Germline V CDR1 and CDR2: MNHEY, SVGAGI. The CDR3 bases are TGTGCCAGTCAGCCGCACAGGAGGGGCTTGACTGAAGCTTTCTTT. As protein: CASQPHRRGLTEAFF.

The CDR3 nucleotides read TGTGCCAGCAGTACAGATGGCCTCGTGAATCAGCCCCAGCATTTT. This codes for CASSTDGLVNQPQHF. The J gene is TRBJ1-5, the V gene TRBV6-6; the D is unclear. In germline, CDR1 is MNHNY, CDR2 SVGAGI (reference sequence). There are 15 residues in the CDR3. Trimming shortened V by 5 bases and J by 4 bases, and 15 bases separated the two germline ends.

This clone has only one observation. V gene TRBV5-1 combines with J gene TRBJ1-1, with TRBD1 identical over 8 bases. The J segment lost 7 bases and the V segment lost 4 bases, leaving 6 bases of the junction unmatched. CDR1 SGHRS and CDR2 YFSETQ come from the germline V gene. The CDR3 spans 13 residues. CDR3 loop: CASSTGQGFEAFF. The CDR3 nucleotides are TGCGCCAGCAGCACCGGACAGGGATTTGAAGCTTTCTTT.

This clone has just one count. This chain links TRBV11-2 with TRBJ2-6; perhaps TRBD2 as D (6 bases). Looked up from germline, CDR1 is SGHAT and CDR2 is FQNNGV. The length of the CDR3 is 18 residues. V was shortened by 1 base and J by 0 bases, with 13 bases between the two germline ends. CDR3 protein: CASSLVFRGGSGANVLTF. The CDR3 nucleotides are TGTGCCAGCAGCTTAGTCTTCCGGGGAGGCTCTGGGGCCAACGTCCTGACTTTC.

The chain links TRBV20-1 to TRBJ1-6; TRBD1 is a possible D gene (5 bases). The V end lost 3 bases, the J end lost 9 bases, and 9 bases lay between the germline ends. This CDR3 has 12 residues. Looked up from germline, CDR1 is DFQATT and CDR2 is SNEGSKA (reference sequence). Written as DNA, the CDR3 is TGCAGTGCTAGTGATGGGACTTCACCCCTCCACTTT. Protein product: CSASDGTSPLHF.

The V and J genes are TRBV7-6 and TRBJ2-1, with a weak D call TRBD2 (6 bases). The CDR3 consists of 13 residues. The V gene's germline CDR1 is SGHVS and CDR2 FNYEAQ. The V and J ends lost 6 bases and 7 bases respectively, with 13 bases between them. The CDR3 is CASSLTRSNEQFF. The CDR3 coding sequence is TGTGCCAGCAGTTTGACTAGATCGAATGAGCAGTTCTTC.

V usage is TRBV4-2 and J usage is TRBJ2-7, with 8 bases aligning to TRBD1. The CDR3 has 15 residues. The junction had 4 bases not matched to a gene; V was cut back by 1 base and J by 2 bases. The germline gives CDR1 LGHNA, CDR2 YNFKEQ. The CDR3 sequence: CASSQVWDRPYEQYF. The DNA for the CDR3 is TGTGCCAGCAGCCAAGTCTGGGACAGGCCCTACGAGCAGTACTTC.

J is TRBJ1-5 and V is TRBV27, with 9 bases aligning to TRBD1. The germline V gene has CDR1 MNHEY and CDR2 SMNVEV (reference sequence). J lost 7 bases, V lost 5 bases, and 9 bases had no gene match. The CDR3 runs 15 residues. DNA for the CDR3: TGTGCCAGCAGTACGGACAGGGGAGGTCAGCAGCCCCAGCATTTT. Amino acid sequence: CASSTDRGGQQPQHF.

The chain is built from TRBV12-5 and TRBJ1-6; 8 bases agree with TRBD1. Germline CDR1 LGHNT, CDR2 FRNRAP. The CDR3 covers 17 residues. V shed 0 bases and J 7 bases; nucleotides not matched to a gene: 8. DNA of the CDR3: TGTGCTAGTGGTTTGGTACTGACAGGGGAACCCAATTCACCCCTCCACTTT. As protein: CASGLVLTGEPNSPLHF.

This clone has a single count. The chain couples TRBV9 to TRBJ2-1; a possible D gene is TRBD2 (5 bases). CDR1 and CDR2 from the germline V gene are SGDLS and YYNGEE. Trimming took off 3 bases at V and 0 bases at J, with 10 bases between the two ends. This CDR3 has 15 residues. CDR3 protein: CASSAAASSYNEQFF. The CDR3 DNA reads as TGTGCCAGCAGCGCAGCGGCAAGCTCCTACAATGAGCAGTTCTTC.